Presented here are 13 T cell receptor beta chains from one specimen sequenced in a study of OX40 agonist ivuxolimab in advanced cancers. Repertoires were generated with immunoSEQ multiplex PCR, while TCRdb's copy carries only in-frame clones and drops some. The sample lists 5,500 to 7,500 clones, 70% occurring once. Sequenced here: CD4+ or CD8+ T cells sorted from blood, sampled in a trial of the OX40 agonist ivuxolimab. Every receptor here comes from an adult with an advanced solid tumor such as melanoma, head and neck, liver or kidney cancer.

The chain joins TRBV4-1 to TRBJ2-7; D is possibly TRBD2 (7 bases). Per germline, CDR1 MGHRA and CDR2 YSYEKL. The CDR3 has 14 amino acids. V was clipped by 1 base and J by 5 bases, with 12 bases between them. CDR3 loop: CASSQAGGQHEQYF. CDR3 nucleotides: TGCGCCAGCAGCCAAGCCGGGGGGCAGCACGAGCAGTACTTC.

The rearrangement links TRBV4-3 to TRBJ2-4, with 13 nucleotides matching TRBD2. This CDR3 region has 19 residues. Germline lookup yields CDR1 LGHNA and CDR2 YSLEER. V shed 0 bases, J shed 7 bases, and the junction held 12 bases outside the gene matches. The chain's CDR3 is CASSQEPPWTSGRSNIQYF. CDR3 sequence (DNA): TGCGCCAGCAGCCAAGAACCCCCATGGACTAGCGGGAGATCGAACATTCAGTACTTC.

This clone was seen a few times. Other DNA sequences in the sample encode the same CDR3. This rearrangement joins TRBV7-9 to TRBJ2-7; D is undetermined. Germline assignment: CDR1 SEHNR and CDR2 FQNEAQ (reference sequence). The ends were cut back, 3 bases at V and 1 base at J, with 7 bases in the middle. This CDR3 comprises 13 residues. This chain's CDR3 is CASSLGISYEQYF. In DNA form, the CDR3 reads TGTGCCAGCAGCTTGGGGATTTCCTACGAGCAGTACTTC. The variable domain in full, with the rest retrieved from reference TRBV7-9 and TRBJ2-7, is DTGVSQNPRHKITKRGQNVTFRCDPISEHNRLYWYRQTLGQGPEFLTYFQNEAQLEKSRLLSDRFSAERPKGSFSTLEIQRTEQGDSAMYLCASSLGISYEQYFGPGTRLTVT.

This chain joins TRBV7-3 and TRBJ2-1; D gene unclear. The CDR3 has 15 amino acids. Germline CDR1 and CDR2: SGHTA and FQGTGA. V was cut by 2 bases and J by 0 bases, with 8 bases left in between. The CDR3 DNA reads as TGTGCCAGCAGCTTAGGCTTAAGCTCCTACAATGAGCAGTTCTTC. It yields the protein CASSLGLSSYNEQFF.

The rearrangement joins TRBV4-3 to TRBJ1-1; tentatively, D is TRBD1 (5 bases). The CDR3 spans 15 residues. Trimming shortened V by 1 base and J by 5 bases, and 14 bases separated the two germline ends. Germline CDR1 LGHNA, CDR2 YSLEER. The CDR3 nucleotides read TGCGCCAGCAGCCAAGGGGTCAGGGCTGGAACTGAAGCTTTCTTT. This sequence encodes CASSQGVRAGTEAFF.

A few counts support this clone. The CDR3 nucleotides read TGTGCCAGCAGTTGGGGGGCCCAAGAGACCCAGTACTTC. Amino acid sequence: CASSWGAQETQYF. The J gene is TRBJ2-5, the V gene TRBV27, with D perhaps matching TRBD1 or TRBD2 (6 bases each). The CDR3 runs 13 residues. V gave up 4 bases and J gave up 1 base, with 7 bases separating them. Germline V gene data show CDR1 as MNHEY and CDR2 as SMNVEV (reference sequence).

This clone was counted a single time. This chain links TRBV19 with TRBJ2-5; 7 bases agree with TRBD2. This CDR3 has 13 residues. Germline V gene lookup returns CDR1 LNHDA and CDR2 SQIVND (reference sequence). The trim removed 2 bases at V and 6 bases at J, leaving 3 bases unmatched. CDR3 DNA sequence: TGTGCCAGTAGTATACGGCGGGGGAAGACCCAGTACTTC. Translated: CASSIRRGKTQYF.

By share, this clone counts as medium-sized. At one of its ends the junction is not consistent with the germline gene, which may arise from a read error. The chain combines TRBV7-9 with TRBJ2-7, with TRBD1 identical over 9 bases. The CDR3 has 13 amino acids. Germline V gene data show CDR1 as SEHNR and CDR2 as FQNEAQ (reference sequence). The CDR3 DNA reads TGTGCCAGTAGCTTACAGGGGGCTAGCGAGCAGTACTTC. It is translated as CASSLQGASEQYF.

This chain joins TRBV11-2 and TRBJ2-7; D is possibly TRBD2 (6 bases). The CDR3 runs 15 residues. V was trimmed by 7 bases and J by 0 bases, leaving 16 bases between them. Germline V gene data show CDR1 as SGHAT and CDR2 as FQNNGV. CDR3 loop: CASTVHRGSSYEQYF. The CDR3 DNA follows: TGTGCCAGCACTGTGCATCGGGGGAGCTCCTACGAGCAGTACTTC.

The chain couples TRBV19 to TRBJ2-1; D call uncertain. With 2 bases removed from V and 4 bases from J, the gap between germline ends came to 6 bases. The germline CDR1 and CDR2 sequences are LNHDA and SQIVND (reference sequence). This CDR3 region has 13 residues. The CDR3 DNA follows: TGTGCCAGTAGTATACCCGAATACAATGAGCAGTTCTTC. Amino acids: CASSIPEYNEQFF.

This chain links TRBV7-2 with TRBJ1-1; 8 bases are a match to TRBD1. This CDR3 is built from 14 residues. Looked up from germline, CDR1 is SGHTA and CDR2 is FQGNSA. V lost 5 bases to trimming and J lost 10 bases; unmatched junction nucleotides: 12. The CDR3 loop is CASSALTGAMGAFF. Here the CDR3 DNA reads TGTGCCAGCAGCGCCCTGACAGGGGCGATGGGAGCTTTCTTT.

The chain is built from TRBV5-6 and TRBJ1-5; D gene ambiguous. The V and J ends lost 0 bases and 0 bases respectively, with 1 base between them. Germline V gene lookup returns CDR1 SGHDT and CDR2 YYEEEE. The CDR3 length is 13 residues. The CDR3 spells CASSLASNQPQHF. The CDR3 DNA reads TGTGCCAGCAGCTTGGCTAGCAATCAGCCCCAGCATTTT.

This clone was seen a few times. The rearrangement joins TRBV4-1 to TRBJ2-5; D unresolved. The germline CDR1 and CDR2 sequences are MGHRA and YSYEKL. V lost 0 bases to trimming and J lost 5 bases, with 1 base between them. This CDR3 spans 11 amino acids. The DNA of the CDR3 is TGCGCCAGCAGCCAAGACGAGACCCAGTACTTC. Protein product: CASSQDETQYF.